This T cell receptor (beta chain) was captured in a study of T cell repertoires in cytomegalovirus infection. TCRdb re-derived calls from the reads in MiXCR, one entry per CDR3 protein. Of under 150,000 distinct CDR3 sequences in the sample, 20% to 30% are singletons; the top ten hold 30% to 40%. The CDR3 covers 16 residues. With V trimmed by 5 bases and J by 5 bases, 14 bases remained unmatched. CDR1 and CDR2 from the germline V gene are SEHNR and FQNEAQ (reference sequence). This clonotype was observed a handful of times. The antigen is unknown. General study points: Dominant in the ex vivo response were TCR beta clonotypes restricted by HLA-C and specific for CMV.

This receptor was taken from a human donor in good health (CMV status not recorded). Some clones in this sample may be carry-over from other donors' samples. The sample taken for sequencing was PBMCs, sequenced either directly or after in vitro stimulation (not recorded which). V is TRBV7-9 and J is TRBJ1-2; 7 bases fit TRBD1. The CDR3 DNA sequence: TGTGCCAGCAGCCGCCACTCGACAGGGCGGGGGTATGGCTACACCTTC. Translating gives CASSRHSTGRGYGYTF.